Listed below are T cell receptor beta chains from one sample, sequenced in a study of T-cell reconstitution after alpha-beta-depleted transplantation in children. TCRdb fed the PCR reads into MiXCR, producing one record per CDR3 protein. This sample yields just over 950,000 distinct CDR3 sequences, of which 25% to 30% are seen a single time; roughly 27% belongs to the top ten. The sample here was PBMCs, mostly from graft donor cells, taken 360 days after TCRalphabeta/CD19-depleted stem cell transplant. The receptors were gathered from a boy younger than two who had a stem cell transplant for SCID, so the T cells may come from the graft donor. Both conserved end residues are trimmed from each CDR3. Each record gives: J gene, V gene, CDR3 protein.

TRBJ1-1 TRBV21-1 ARSGRGQKMNTEAF
TRBJ2-2 TRBV20-1 SASATNTGELF
TRBJ2-5 TRBV12-3/TRBV12-4 ASSFEIAGNRETQY
TRBJ2-5 TRBV6-2/TRBV6-3 ASSYGGTAQETQY
TRBJ2-7 TRBV29-1 SVSSGQIYEQY
TRBJ1-5 TRBV28 ASTPLRTVYSNQPQH
TRBJ2-7 TRBV27 ASSFAPPYEQY
TRBJ2-1 TRBV6-5 ASSYIRRGLDEQF
TRBJ2-7 TRBV7-9 ASSGEGTGSYEQY
TRBJ2-7 TRBV10-3 AISESRTSGIYEQY
TRBJ2-3 TRBV18 ASSPDGTGVVTQY
TRBJ2-7 TRBV7-9 ASSLARGQGGYEQY
TRBJ2-4 TRBV5-6 ASTFFPAKNIQY
TRBJ1-2 TRBV29-1 SVDPGTAYGYT
TRBJ2-2 TRBV5-5 ASSLERGAGELF
TRBJ2-7 TRBV6-1 ASSRTGGVPHEQY
TRBJ1-1 TRBV7-2 ASSWGWGNTEAF
TRBJ2-5 TRBV11-1 ASSDKTRLAGLQETQY
TRBJ2-7 TRBV25-1 ASSTHRGRRSYEQY
TRBJ1-1 TRBV27 ASSENLGQVWGTEAF
TRBJ1-1 TRBV10-3 AISPTLNTEAF
TRBJ2-3 TRBV9 ASSSAGAGTQY
TRBJ2-1 TRBV5-1 ASSLSGGAAYEQF
TRBJ2-1 TRBV20-1 SASLAGDFNEQF
TRBJ2-3 TRBV6-1 ALQRDSGDTQY
TRBJ2-5 TRBV7-9 ASSFRGRETQY
TRBJ2-1 TRBV6-5 ASSYGTGHQLGEQF
TRBJ1-5 TRBV12-3/TRBV12-4 ASSLYTQPQH
TRBJ2-5 TRBV29-1 SVYNRRGETQY
TRBJ2-1 TRBV2 ASSKPGLAVYNEQF
TRBJ2-2 TRBV3-1 ASSPDTHTGELF
TRBJ1-2 TRBV7-9 ASSFSDRNYGYT
TRBJ1-1 TRBV4-2 ASSQAKQGYPEAF
TRBJ1-1 TRBV5-6 ASSLAGARTNTEAF
TRBJ2-1 TRBV5-1 ASTPGPPSGEQF
TRBJ2-5 TRBV29-1 SVWSTGPQETQY
TRBJ2-6 TRBV5-4 ASSLSRLRGGSGANVLT
TRBJ1-2 TRBV5-1 ASSFAEGYGYT
TRBJ2-5 TRBV5-1 ASSLSVHWMETQY
TRBJ2-3 TRBV11-1 ASTQRPQGPKTDTQY
TRBJ1-2 TRBV28 ASSRTVTNYGYT
TRBJ2-5 TRBV5-1 ASSFGQNQETQY
TRBJ2-6 TRBV10-3 AISDDSEGANVLT
TRBJ2-4 TRBV12-3/TRBV12-4 ASSTRGQGVTIQY
TRBJ2-2 TRBV10-3 AISEPSGGPNTGELF
TRBJ2-2 TRBV12-3/TRBV12-4 ASTLRDLEPGELF
TRBJ2-3 TRBV12-3/TRBV12-4 ASSVTGTHTDTQY
TRBJ2-5 TRBV15 ATSSGAGTPRETQY
TRBJ2-3 TRBV12-3/TRBV12-4 ASRPRGSTTDTQY
TRBJ2-1 TRBV2 ASRPHGTESDEQF
TRBJ2-1 TRBV15 ATSRDFPGNEQF
TRBJ2-7 TRBV10-2 ASTQQGALSYEQY
TRBJ2-7 TRBV12-3/TRBV12-4 ASSSPPSDYEQY
TRBJ2-5 TRBV6-2/TRBV6-3 ASSYRASRETQY